This entry describes one T cell receptor (beta chain). The clone's antigen remains unknown. In total, approximately 690 healthy bone marrow donors made up the cohort. All cohort members were sampled while nominally healthy, although unrecorded immune exposures were likely present. The donor tested CMV seronegative, placing the donor among the 350 to 400 seronegative members of the cohort. A peripheral blood sample was collected from each donor, and TCR beta sequencing was performed on peripheral blood mononuclear cells. The Qiagen DNeasy Blood Extraction Kit was used to extract genomic DNA from the blood cell samples. This record belongs to a study of cytomegalovirus exposure and HLA in healthy donors (dated by TCRdb to 2016 to 2017). About the investigation overall: In an earlier analysis of approximately 500 of the donors, 276 Gb of sequence data and 117 million unique TCR beta sequences from 150 million to 200 million T cells were reported. About 300 gigabases of sequencing data and some 85 million unique TCR sequences were included in an early release covering over 600 HLA-typed donors. Of the roughly 400 genotyped donors, 81% were placed in the genetic ancestry cluster associated with self-reported Caucasian donors. The aim of the study was to test whether cataloging public T cell receptors could identify signatures of past pathogen exposure. The T cell repertoires of several hundred subjects were profiled by immunosequencing and related to cytomegalovirus serostatus. A separate validation cohort of 100 to 150 different subjects was used in addition to the approximately 610-subject first cohort. To predict cytomegalovirus infection status, the study combined high-throughput TCR immunosequencing, statistical association of individual TCRs with disease status, and machine learning. To study patterns of TCR occurrence, a later analysis re-analyzed previously published TCR beta repertoires from around 700 donors and added high-resolution HLA genotyping. Rather than using new phenotypic data, the later analysis identified candidate immune exposures from TCR beta sequences and from how often those sequences occurred across donors. An earlier analysis of 500 to 650 of the donors applied high-throughput TCR beta sequencing to assess whether each TCR beta V gene segment acted as functional or pseudogenic. Donor age, sex, ethnicity and CMV serostatus were compiled together with the repertoire data. Genome-wide SNP genotypes for about 65% of the 666 donors were used in a later genetic analysis, which treated that subset as a discovery cohort. All discovery cohort repertoires had been generated on a single sequencing platform. Class I and class II HLA loci were covered by the typing at four-digit resolution. The number of donors typed differed by locus, with 629-630 for A, B, C, DRB1 and DQB1, around 500 for DQA1, 600 to 610 for DPA1, and some 440 for DPB1. Because of strong linkage in the cohort, roughly five DR-DQ haplotypes were treated as single units for association and clustering. Across under 500 genotyped donors of the cohort, an average of roughly 250,000 unique TCR beta nucleotide sequences per donor were sequenced, and roughly a sixth of those sequences were non-productive. Results and caveats for the whole study, not just this receptor: CMV serostatus was the only immune exposure information available for the cohort. Most TCR sequences were seen in very few donors, while some public TCRs were found in many individuals. In a later genetic analysis, a missense DCLRE1C variant was associated with V-gene and J-gene trimming of TCR beta chains, and the association was replicated in an independent cohort. Correlated functional status among segregating V segments might reflect linkage disequilibrium, but an unknown experimental factor could not be ruled out. In the study, around 150 TCR beta chains were listed as associated with cytomegalovirus. This cohort had only TCR beta chains sequenced, and the lack of alpha or paired-chain data limited which features could be detected. An earlier analysis of around 500 of the donors showed that most TCR beta V segments appeared in productive rearrangements either about 90% or about 30% of the time, which broadly matched IMGT annotations. In a later genetic analysis, fewer N-insertions in productive TCRs were reported among donors in an Asian-associated ancestry cluster than the approximately 710-donor mean. According to a later analysis, most CMV-associated TCR beta chains appeared to be HLA-restricted, and the HLA associations seemed to be driven largely by CMV exposure. In both the original and validation cohorts, the classifier was reported to diagnose cytomegalovirus status with high specificity and sensitivity. A group of highly shared sequence variants was considered likely to be a technical artifact of the sequencing pipeline. The 87-base-pair reads could not distinguish some IMGT-functional V segments, including TRBV6-2 and TRBV6-3, so those segments were excluded. Presence/absence analyses assumed roughly uniform sequencing depth across donors, an assumption that may not hold. At a false discovery rate of 0.05, a later analysis linked roughly 17,000 TCR beta sequences to specific HLA alleles. In a later analysis, TCR association rates were found to vary across HLA loci, with the most associated TCRs seen for DRB1 alleles and the fewest for HLA-C alleles. A further reported finding was that TCR beta sequences accurately predicted the HLA-A and HLA-B alleles for most subjects in the first cohort. Compared with equally common non-associated chains, HLA-associated TCR beta chains in a later analysis were more clonally expanded and had lower generation probabilities. Because HLA typing was missing for some donors at each locus, association tests included only the typed subset. When HLA alleles, especially DR and DQ, strongly co-occurred, TCR associations were difficult to assign to individual alleles. The authors suggested that the approach could potentially be generalized to other disease states and immunological phenotypes. Several of the top co-occurrence clusters appeared to be linked to parvovirus B19, influenza, CMV and Epstein-Barr virus, according to a later analysis. Because counts were too low, about 18 rarely observed V segments, including chromosome 9 orphons, were excluded from the earlier analysis of around 590 of the donors. Three of the identified cytomegalovirus-associated TCR beta chains were confirmed in vitro to be specific for cytomegalovirus antigens.

Library preparation was by the immunoSEQ multiplex PCR assay. For the multiplex PCR, a mixture combining 60 forward primers for TCR Vbeta segments and 13 reverse primers for TCR Jbeta segments was used. A multiplex PCR assay on genomic DNA amplified the CDR3 region of rearranged TCR beta genes. On the Illumina HiSeq System, the amplified TCR beta libraries were sequenced as 87-base-pair reads. Regarding the original processing steps: Across the roughly 670 repertoires, a later analysis counted 78 million or so unique TCR beta chains, 9 million to 14 million of which were shared by at least two donors. Raw reads were error-corrected and collapsed into unique sequences with a nearest-neighbor algorithm that merged closely related sequences to remove PCR and sequencing errors. To assign V, D and J gene segments, CDR3 sequences were aligned to IMGT reference sequences. For a sequence to be retained, at least a six-nucleotide match to both a V gene segment and a J gene segment was required. Rearrangements were called productive when the CDR3 lacked stop codons and stayed in frame with V and J; all others were non-productive. CDR3 was defined by IMGT convention, running from the second conserved V-encoded cysteine to the conserved J-encoded phenylalanine. The earlier analysis of a few hundred of the donors excluded sequences that lacked an unambiguous match to a single V gene segment. In an earlier analysis of some 590 of the donors, a V segment was called functional when productive rearrangements were above 56.7%, and segregating when the standard deviation between donors exceeded 5%. A statistical classification framework was built for diagnosing cytomegalovirus status from the catalog of TCR beta chain sequences. In a later analysis, V and J genes were assigned by comparing TCR nucleotide sequences against IMGT/GENE-DB human TR gene sequences. In a later analysis, CDR3 sequences and most-parsimonious VDJ recombination scenarios were assigned using the TCRdist pipeline. In a later analysis, each TCR beta chain was defined by its CDR3 amino acid sequence together with its V-gene family, and reads lacking a unique V-gene family were excluded. To address suspected cross-contamination and a sequencing artifact, a later analysis removed a few hundred highly shared, low-generation-probability nucleotide sequences. In a later analysis, a clonal expansion index for each public chain was calculated from normalized within-repertoire ranks of inferred template counts. In a later analysis, generation probabilities were computed with a VDJ recombination model fitted to out-of-frame rearrangements, and the resulting probabilities were checked against IGoR. A later analysis scored TCR-TCR, TCR-HLA and TCR-CMV co-occurrence with hypergeometric tests, applying a repertoire-size bias correction to TCR pairs. In a later analysis, false discovery rates were estimated by permuting HLA or CMV assignments 20 times. A later analysis grouped co-occurring TCRs with DBSCAN, adding TCRdist sequence similarity when clustering within HLA-allele-positive subsets. For co-occurrence clustering, repertoires with fewer than 30,000 or more than 120,000 public chains were excluded, along with about five repertoires with anomalous nucleotide sharing. TCRdb re-hosts the immuneACCESS table, in-frame sequences only. Its copies lack some clones; in the studies checked, an unresolved V gene accounts for under half of them, and the cause for the rest is not known. The D gene and trimming were derived from the DNA, and the V and J assignments and clone size from that table. The sample has around 65,000 clones on record. Of the sample, 15% to 20% is held by the ten largest clones.

From the cysteine up to the phenylalanine, the CDR3 has a length of 14 residues. The DNA shown is the 42-base CDR3, in frame from base 1. CDR1 and CDR2 are read off the germline V gene (reference sequence) as MNHEY and SMNVEV. V is reduced by 5 bases and J by 10 bases, leaving a spacing of 20 bases between them. The rearranged chain carries TRBV27 and TRBJ1-1; TRBD1 could be the D gene, as 5 bases match. Source material: PBMCs. The receptor comes from a boy aged 10-17 years in good health and CMV-seronegative. The DNA reads TGTGCCAGCAGTCCAACCTCCAGCAGGGTAGGAGCTTTCTTT. This is translated as CASSPTSSRVGAFF.